The source of this T cell receptor beta chain is a study of sequential checkpoint blockade in melanoma (dated 2019 in TCRdb). Concerning the study at large: In a 1:1 randomization, patients received either first-line nivolumab then ipilimumab (arm A) or ipilimumab then nivolumab (arm B). Maintenance nivolumab came after each of the two trial sequences. DNA from roughly 91 pretreatment melanoma tumor samples underwent TCRbeta immunosequencing. Over 20 patients had matched tumor biopsies taken before treatment and at week 13, after single-agent nivolumab (arm A) or ipilimumab (arm B). In around 80% of the matched pre- and post-treatment tumor biopsy pairs, both biopsies came from the same lesion. General study outcomes and caveats: PD-L1 staining and CD8+ T-cell counts correlated with tumor T-cell fraction and clonality, whereas mutational load did not. The response-prediction model combining TCR metrics and mutation burden needs validation in larger, independent patient cohorts. In the nivolumab-first arm (arm A), pretreatment tumor TIL clonality was associated with response (P = .04). Small sample sizes and reduced statistical power limited the analyses of tumor T-cell fraction within each arm. Patients whose tumor T-cell fraction and clonality increased by week 13 were about 30 times more likely to achieve clinical benefit.

TCRbeta CDR3 regions were immunosequenced from genomic DNA with the immunoSEQ Assay. Before high-throughput sequencing, genomic DNA was amplified using bias-controlled multiplex PCR. The authors' analysis ran thus. To quantify the absolute abundance of each unique TCRbeta CDR3 region, the sequences were collapsed and filtered. Clonality, defined as 1 minus Pielou's evenness, was calculated using only productive rearrangements. Tumor T-cell fraction was calculated by normalizing TCRbeta template counts to usable DNA, which was estimated from several housekeeping genes. Clones with significantly greater frequencies in on-treatment versus baseline samples were identified using a previously published method. TCRdb carries this immuneACCESS record with in-frame sequences only. Its versions omit some clonotypes, under half of them owing to an unresolved V gene in the studies checked, with the rest unexplained. V, J and clone size were drawn from that table, and D and trimming were deduced from the DNA. Recorded for this sample are roughly 5,400 clones; roughly 28% of them occurred a single time. In total, the top ten clones hold 20% to 25% of the sample.

Trimming at the junction amounts to 7 bases on V and 0 bases on J, and the germline ends lie 13 bases apart. Based on the germline V gene, the CDR1 and CDR2 sequences are MNHGY and SAAAGT. The CDR3 has 16 amino acids, counting the end cysteine and phenylalanine. Kept here is only the CDR3 DNA, which spans 48 bases and is read in frame from base 1. Taken with the paper, the label for treatment or condition translates to: randomized to nivolumab then ipilimumab (arm A) or the reverse (arm B). None of the trial patients had been given prior DNA-damaging chemotherapy. Samples came from patients with melanoma in CheckMate 064, a randomized, open-label phase II trial of sequential checkpoint blockade. Genomic DNA from formalin-fixed paraffin-embedded (FFPE) tissue samples served as the input for tumor TCR sequencing. This clone has just a few counts. Its antigen is currently not known. Nothing much larger sits one base from this clone, and base qualities are not available.

The TCR comes from a human donor with melanoma. The source material was tumor tissue (inferred from file names), sampled from a patient given nivolumab and ipilimumab in sequence. The sequence links TRBV6-8 to TRBJ2-6; no D segment can be confidently identified. CDR3 sequence: CASTGGRLSGANVLTF. The DNA reads TGTGCCAGCACTGGCGGCAGGCTCTCTGGGGCCAACGTCCTGACTTTC.